Below, 9 T cell receptor beta chains from the same sample are listed, as sequenced in a study of CD8+CD57+ T cells in acquired aplastic anemia. Patients chosen for sequencing had CD8+CD57+ cells that had expanded, as shown by flow cytometry. Genomic DNA was employed as the template in profiling TCR beta VDJ and CDR3. TCRdb ran MiXCR on the reads and lists one entry per CDR3 protein. There are a few hundred thousand distinct CDR3 sequences in the sample; 25% to 40% occur only once, and approximately 0.82% lies in the top ten. The sample consisted of sorted CD4+, CD8+, or CD8+CD57+ T cells (not recorded which) from PBMCs. Source of these receptors: a human donor with aplastic anemia.

This clonotype was counted ten times or more. CDR3 nucleotides: TGCGCCAGCAGTGAAGGTCGCAGGGTCTACGAGCAGTACTTC. Protein: CASSEGRRVYEQYF. This chain joins TRBV10-1 and TRBJ2-7, with D possibly TRBD1 on 5 matching bases. V was shortened by 3 bases and J by 3 bases, with 12 bases between the two germline ends. Germline values: CDR1 WNHNN, CDR2 SYGVQD (reference sequence). This CDR3 is built from 14 residues.

The chain has TRBV20-1 and TRBJ2-7; D is perhaps TRBD1 or TRBD2 (6 bases each). Germline V lookup: CDR1 DFQATT, CDR2 SNEGSKA (reference sequence). The CDR3 runs to 16 residues. V was clipped by 6 bases and J by 6 bases, with 27 bases between them. CDR3 region: CSAPTSRDTPRSEQYF. Written as DNA, the CDR3 is TGCAGTGCCCCGACTTCGCGGGACACTCCGAGATCCGAGCAGTACTTC.

The chain is built from TRBV3-1 and TRBJ2-1; 10 nucleotides line up with TRBD2. After removal of 4 bases from V and 7 bases from J, the junction contained 10 bases not matched to a gene. Germline CDR1 is LGHDT and CDR2 is YNNKEL (reference sequence). The CDR3 consists of 16 residues. DNA for the CDR3: TGTGCCAGCAGCCTCTACTCAGCGGGGGGGCGGAATGAGCAGTTCTTC. Its translation is CASSLYSAGGRNEQFF.

This clonotype was counted once. V gene TRBV30 combines with J gene TRBJ2-7, with 11 bases fitting TRBD2. Germline CDR1 and CDR2: GTSNPN and SVGIG (reference sequence). The CDR3 spans 17 residues. The trim removed 2 bases at V and 0 bases at J, leaving 9 bases unmatched. In DNA, the CDR3 is TGTGCCTGGAGTTTTGGAGGACTAGCGGGTGCCTCCTACGAGCAGTACTTC. Translated: CAWSFGGLAGASYEQYF.

This clonotype was seen more than once but under ten times. The chain recombines TRBV6-2 or TRBV6-3 with TRBJ1-1; D is unclear. Germline values: CDR1 MNHEY, CDR2 SVGEGT. The CDR3 has 12 amino acids. Trimming pared 6 bases from V and 3 bases from J, leaving 8 bases between. The DNA of the CDR3 is TGTGCCAGCAGACCAGGCCACACTGAAGCTTTCTTT. The encoded protein is CASRPGHTEAFF.

This chain links TRBV19 with TRBJ2-4, with 9 bases lining up with TRBD1. The J segment lost 8 bases and the V segment lost 7 bases, leaving 9 bases of the junction unmatched. The CDR3 covers 14 residues. The germline CDR1 and CDR2 sequences are LNHDA and SQIVND (reference sequence). The CDR3 region is CASTPNRGQDIQYF. Here the CDR3 DNA reads TGTGCCAGTACCCCAAACAGGGGGCAGGACATTCAGTACTTC.

This clonotype was found many times. Here the CDR3 reads CASSDTPGQYNSPLHF. As DNA, the CDR3 is TGTGCCAGCAGTGATACCCCTGGACAGTATAATTCACCCCTCCACTTT. The chain links TRBV2 to TRBJ1-6, with D tentatively TRBD1 (6 bases). The CDR3 contains 16 residues. Trimming pared 3 bases from V and 4 bases from J, leaving 13 bases between. The germline gives CDR1 SNHLY, CDR2 FYNNEI. Full variable domain (remainder filled in from reference TRBV2 and TRBJ1-6): EPEVTQTPSHQVTQMGQEVILRCVPISNHLYFYWYRQILGQKVEFLVSFYNNEISEKSEIFDDQFSVERPDGSNFTLKIRSTKLEDSAMYFCASSDTPGQYNSPLHFGNGTRLTVT.

The rearrangement uses TRBV5-8 and TRBJ2-7, with D perhaps matching TRBD2 (6 bases). Deletions cut 0 bases from V and 5 bases from J, with 15 bases between. The CDR3 contains 15 residues. Germline CDR1 SGHTS, CDR2 YDEGEE. Here the CDR3 reads CASSLALGTLHEQYF. In DNA form, the CDR3 reads TGTGCCAGCAGCTTGGCTTTGGGGACTCTCCACGAGCAGTACTTC. Drawing the rest from reference TRBV5-8 and TRBJ2-7, the complete variable domain is EAGVTQSPTHLIKTRGQQATLRCSPISGHTSVYWYQQALGLGLQFLLWYDEGEERNRGNFPPRFSGRQFPNYSSELNVNALELEDSALYLCASSLALGTLHEQYFGPGTRLTVT.

This clonotype turned up a few times. This chain joins TRBV5-1 and TRBJ2-2; 10 bases are shared with TRBD2. This CDR3 comprises 15 residues. J gave up 5 bases and V 4 bases, and 5 bases lay outside the gene matches. Per germline, CDR1 SGHRS and CDR2 YFSETQ. CDR3 DNA: TGCGCCAGCAGCATACTAGCGGGAAGGACCGGGGAGCTGTTTTTT. Translating it yields CASSILAGRTGELFF.